These 20 T cell receptor beta chains were sequenced from one sample in a study of blood T cell repertoires in COVID-19. Only in-frame clones appear in the TCRdb table, and some are missing; sequencing was by immunoSEQ multiplex PCR. Of 65,000 to 90,000 clones listed, about 91% were seen once; the top ten hold 6% to 7.5%. The sequencing input was peripheral blood. The receptor set was obtained from a woman at least 80 years old with acute or convalescent COVID-19.

This rearrangement joins TRBV29-1 to TRBJ1-4; TRBD1 matches 10 bases. V shed 7 bases, J shed 7 bases, and the junction held 9 bases outside the gene matches. Germline assignment: CDR1 SQVTM and CDR2 ANQGSEA. The CDR3 runs 14 residues. The CDR3 sequence is CSAGETGGSEKLFF. The CDR3 DNA reads TGCAGCGCCGGAGAGACAGGGGGCAGTGAAAAACTGTTTTTT.

This clone was detected only a few times. The chain joins TRBV18 to TRBJ1-1; D unclear. Per germline, CDR1 KGHSH and CDR2 LQKENI. CDR3 length: 13 residues. V lost 5 bases to trimming and J lost 0 bases, with 7 bases between them. The CDR3 is CASSTGMNTEAFF. The DNA for the CDR3 is TGTGCCAGCTCAACCGGGATGAACACTGAAGCTTTCTTT.

The chain uses TRBV25-1 and TRBJ1-2; D call uncertain. This CDR3 has 13 residues. The germline V gene encodes CDR1 MGHDK and CDR2 SYGVNS. V gave up 5 bases and J gave up 7 bases, with 14 bases separating them. CDR3 coding DNA: TGTGCCAGCAGTATAACGGGGAAGGGTGGCTACACCTTC. Protein sequence: CASSITGKGGYTF.

The gene calls are TRBV23-1 and TRBJ1-5; 8 bases agree with TRBD1. TRBV23-1 is marked as an open reading frame, function uncertain. The CDR3 covers 16 residues. Trimming took 3 bases from V and 4 from J; bases not matched to a gene: 8. CDR3 bases: TGCGCCAGCAGTCATCCCGGACAGGGCCCAAATCAGCCCCAGCATTTT. It is translated as CASSHPGQGPNQPQHF.

This chain links TRBV6-2 or TRBV6-3 with TRBJ2-1; 9 bases line up with TRBD2. Germline-derived CDR1 and CDR2 are MNHEY and SVGEGT. The CDR3 sequence is 19 residues long. Trimming took 2 bases from V and 0 from J; bases not matched to a gene: 11. The CDR3 protein is CASSYRRGGPKSSYNEQFF. DNA for the CDR3: TGTGCCAGCAGTTACAGGCGGGGGGGCCCTAAGAGCTCCTACAATGAGCAGTTCTTC.

The chain combines TRBV6-5 with TRBJ1-1; D unresolved. This CDR3 contains 13 residues. V gave up 7 bases and J gave up 1 base, with 10 bases separating them. Germline V gives CDR1 MNHEY, CDR2 SVGAGI. This chain's CDR3 is CASIAFQNTEAFF. The CDR3 nucleotides are TGTGCCAGCATAGCGTTTCAGAACACTGAAGCTTTCTTT.

The rearrangement joins TRBV11-3 to TRBJ2-5; 7 bases agree with TRBD2. This CDR3 contains 15 residues. After removal of 1 base from V and 1 base from J, the junction contained 3 bases not matched to a gene. CDR1 and CDR2 (germline): SGHNT, YENEEA. The CDR3 sequence is CASSLGGGSQETQYF. The CDR3 DNA reads TGTGCCAGCAGCTTAGGGGGGGGTTCCCAAGAGACCCAGTACTTC.

This clone occurred once. This chain connects TRBV18 to TRBJ1-5; TRBD1 aligns across 8 bases. The CDR3 totals 15 residues. Trimming cost V 5 bases and J 13 bases; bases outside gene matches: 16. Germline V gives CDR1 KGHSH, CDR2 LQKENI. The CDR3 here is CASSLYGTGESDQHF. The CDR3 bases are TGTGCCAGCTCATTATACGGGACAGGTGAGAGCGATCAGCATTTT.

The chain carries TRBV5-1 and TRBJ1-4; D is unresolved. The CDR3 is 13 amino acids. The V gene's germline CDR1 is SGHRS and CDR2 YFSETQ. Trimming cost V 3 bases and J 5 bases, with 8 bases left between them. The CDR3 spells CASSSAGNEKLFF. DNA for the CDR3: TGCGCCAGCAGCTCGGCAGGAAATGAAAAACTGTTTTTT.

CDR3 in amino acids: CASRKASAGEQFF. DNA for the CDR3: TGTGCCAGCAGGAAGGCAAGCGCGGGTGAGCAGTTCTTC. The chain uses TRBV12-3 or TRBV12-4 and TRBJ2-1; a weak D match, TRBD2 (5 bases). The V end lost 6 bases, the J end lost 9 bases, and 15 bases lay between the germline ends. The CDR3 runs to 13 residues.

The J gene is TRBJ1-1, the V gene TRBV27, with TRBD1 matching 7 bases. Germline V gives CDR1 MNHEY, CDR2 SMNVEV (reference sequence). Trimming took 6 bases from V and 1 from J; bases not matched to a gene: 14. The CDR3 is made up of 17 amino acids. The CDR3 nucleotides are TGTGCCAGCAGCCGCGGGGACAGTGAGTTCGGGAACACTGAAGCTTTCTTT. Its translation is CASSRGDSEFGNTEAFF.

For the CDR3, the DNA is TGTGCCAGCAGCCCCCAACCGGGACAGGGGACCTACGAGCAGTACTTC. This translates into CASSPQPGQGTYEQYF. The genes are TRBV9 and TRBJ2-7; 10 positions match TRBD1. Losses at the gene ends were 4 bases for V and 2 bases for J; bases not matched to a gene: 9. Germline lookup yields CDR1 SGDLS and CDR2 YYNGEE. CDR3 size: 16 residues.

The DNA for the CDR3 is TGCAGCGTTGCGACCGGGACAGGGTTCAATCAGCCCCAGCATTTT. Protein: CSVATGTGFNQPQHF. This chain connects TRBV29-1 to TRBJ1-5; 9 bases match TRBD1. This CDR3 is built from 15 residues. CDR1 and CDR2 from the germline V gene are SQVTM and ANQGSEA. J gave up 3 bases and V 4 bases, and 7 bases lay outside the gene matches.

The chain has TRBV27 and TRBJ1-1; tentatively, D is TRBD1 (5 bases). CDR3 length: 13 residues. Trimming took 5 bases from V and 4 from J, leaving 11 bases between them. Germline V gives CDR1 MNHEY, CDR2 SMNVEV (reference sequence). The CDR3 region has the DNA TGTGCCAGCAGTCGGGGCGGGGGCACTGAAGCTTTCTTT. Its translation: CASSRGGGTEAFF.

The rearrangement links TRBV3-1 (or the pseudogene TRBV3-2) to TRBJ2-3; unclear D gene. Germline V gene sequence: CDR1 LGHDT, CDR2 YNNKEL (reference sequence). The CDR3 runs to 17 residues. Trimming took off 0 bases at V and 4 bases at J, with 17 bases between the two ends. CDR3: CASSQDRYYHASDTQYF. The CDR3 coding sequence is TGTGCCAGCAGCCAAGATAGGTACTATCACGCATCAGATACGCAGTATTTT.

The rearrangement links TRBV13 to TRBJ2-1; 11 nucleotides line up with TRBD2. V dropped 0 bases and J dropped 8; count of bases not matched to a gene: 3. The germline CDR1 and CDR2 sequences are PRHDT and FYEKMQ (reference sequence). This CDR3 is 15 amino acids long. CDR3 DNA: TGTGCCAGCAGCTTAGGACTAGCGGGAGAGGATGAGCAGTTCTTC. It translates to CASSLGLAGEDEQFF. Using reference TRBV13 and TRBJ2-1 for the parts outside the CDR3, the full variable domain is AAGVIQSPRHLIKEKRETATLKCYPIPRHDTVYWYQQGPGQDPQFLISFYEKMQSDKGSIPDRFSAQQFSDYHSELNMSSLELGDSALYFCASSLGLAGEDEQFFGPGTRLTVL.

For the CDR3, the DNA is TGTGCCACCCGGGACACCTACACCGGGGAGCTGTTTTTT. Residues: CATRDTYTGELFF. The chain couples TRBV24-1 to TRBJ2-2, with a tentative D call TRBD1 (6 bases). The V and J ends lost 9 bases and 3 bases respectively, with 10 bases between them. The CDR3 sequence is 13 residues long. The germline V gene encodes CDR1 KGHDR and CDR2 SFDVKD.

The chain combines TRBV5-1 with TRBJ2-2; 14 nucleotides align to TRBD2. The CDR3 runs 15 residues. Germline V CDR1 and CDR2: SGHRS, YFSETQ. The ends lost 4 bases at V and 6 bases at J; junction bases unmatched: 2. The CDR3 nucleotides are TGCGCCAGCAGCCGACTAGCGGGAGGGCCCGGGGAGCTGTTTTTT. Its protein product is CASSRLAGGPGELFF.

This chain joins TRBV7-3 and TRBJ2-3; maybe TRBD2 (6 bases). V lost 3 bases and J 5 bases, leaving 15 bases between the germline ends. Germline V gene data show CDR1 as SGHTA and CDR2 as FQGTGA. CDR3 size: 15 residues. The CDR3 loop is CASSFGSGVGDTQYF. Here the CDR3 DNA reads TGTGCCAGCAGCTTTGGTAGCGGAGTGGGAGATACGCAGTATTTT.

The J gene is TRBJ2-4, the V gene TRBV4-3; D is perhaps TRBD2 (6 bases). The CDR3 is 17 amino acids. Trimming stripped 3 bases from V and 3 bases from J, with 18 bases between. CDR1 is LGHNA, CDR2 YSLEER, per germline. Here the CDR3 DNA reads TGCGCCAGCAGCCAGGCCAATGGAGGGTACAGCAAAAACATTCAGTACTTC. It is translated as CASSQANGGYSKNIQYF.